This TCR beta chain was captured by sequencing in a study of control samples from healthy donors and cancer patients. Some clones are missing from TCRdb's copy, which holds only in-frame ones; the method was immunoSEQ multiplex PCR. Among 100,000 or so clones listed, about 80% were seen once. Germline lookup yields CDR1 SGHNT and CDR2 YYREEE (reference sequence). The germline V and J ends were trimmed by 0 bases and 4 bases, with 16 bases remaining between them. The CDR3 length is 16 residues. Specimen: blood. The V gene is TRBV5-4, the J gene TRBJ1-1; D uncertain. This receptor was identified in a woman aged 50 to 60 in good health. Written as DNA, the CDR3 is TGTGCCAGCAGCTTGGATAGGTCAGTTGGAGGCACTGAAGCTTTCTTT. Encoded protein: CASSLDRSVGGTEAFF.